The 26 T cell receptor beta chains reported below all come from one sample, sequenced in a study of T-cell memory formation after mild COVID-19. TCRdb redid the calling of the 5' RACE reads with MiXCR, one entry per CDR3 protein. In the table there are a few hundred thousand distinct CDR3 sequences, around 15% of which are singletons. The sample was PBMCs or a T cell subset sorted from them (not recorded which). These receptors came from a man between 18 and 35 years old who had mild COVID-19 (a few samples of this study predate the infection). Cell type and time point are not known.

This clonotype appeared a few times. The chain employs TRBV4-1 and TRBJ2-3, with D tentatively TRBD2 (6 bases). This CDR3 contains 17 residues. V gave up 0 bases and J gave up 1 base, with 14 bases separating them. Germline V gives CDR1 MGHRA, CDR2 YSYEKL. CDR3 amino acids: CASSQDPALAGTDTQYF. CDR3 nucleotides: TGCGCCAGCAGCCAAGATCCCGCCTTAGCGGGCACAGATACGCAGTATTTT.

This clonotype has a handful of counts. This chain uses TRBV4-2 with TRBJ1-2; tentative D call: TRBD1 (5 bases). The CDR3 runs 13 residues. The V gene's germline CDR1 is LGHNA and CDR2 YNFKEQ. Trimming stripped 4 bases from V and 4 bases from J, with 10 bases between. The DNA for the CDR3 is TGTGCCAGCAGCCTCGGGGGTGTCTATGGCTACACCTTC. Translating gives CASSLGGVYGYTF.

This clonotype has just a few counts. The chain couples TRBV12-3 or TRBV12-4 to TRBJ1-1; perhaps TRBD1 as D (5 bases). V lost 1 base and J lost 9, with 18 bases in between. The CDR3 extends over 15 amino acids. Here the CDR3 reads CASSLEEGPPVKAFF. As DNA, the CDR3 is TGTGCCAGCAGTTTAGAAGAGGGGCCCCCCGTTAAAGCTTTCTTT.

V is TRBV12-3 or TRBV12-4 and J is TRBJ2-3; 8 bases are shared with TRBD2. The trim removed 5 bases at V and 9 bases at J, leaving 13 bases unmatched. The length of the CDR3 is 15 residues. In nucleotides, the CDR3 is TGTGCCAGCAGTAGGGGGACTAGGGGTCCTAGCACGCAGTATTTT. Translation: CASSRGTRGPSTQYF.

The chain links TRBV12-3 or TRBV12-4 to TRBJ1-5; D unresolved. The CDR3 spans 16 residues. The germline V and J ends were trimmed by 5 bases and 9 bases, with 23 bases remaining between them. CDR3 DNA: TGTGCCAGCAGTCCCCTCGCGGAGCCTGGGATGCGGCCCCAGCATTTT. This sequence encodes CASSPLAEPGMRPQHF.

This clonotype was counted only a few times. The rearrangement links TRBV7-9 to TRBJ2-7; D is uncertain. In germline, CDR1 is SEHNR, CDR2 FQNEAQ (reference sequence). CDR3 length: 12 amino acids. V lost 6 bases to trimming and J lost 3 bases, with 9 bases between them. The CDR3 DNA is TGTGCCAGCAGACCCGACGGCTACGAGCAGTACTTC. Its protein product is CASRPDGYEQYF. The entire variable domain, with the rest obtained from reference TRBV7-9 and TRBJ2-7, is as follows: DTGVSQNPRHKITKRGQNVTFRCDPISEHNRLYWYRQTLGQGPEFLTYFQNEAQLEKSRLLSDRFSAERPKGSFSTLEIQRTEQGDSAMYLCASRPDGYEQYFGPGTRLTVT.

This clonotype showed up many times. The V gene is TRBV4-1, the J gene TRBJ2-5, with D tentatively TRBD1 or TRBD2 (5 bases each). The V gene lost 1 base and the J gene lost 9 bases, with 18 bases spanning the gap. Germline lookup yields CDR1 MGHRA and CDR2 YSYEKL. The CDR3 loop spans 15 amino acids. CDR3 in amino acids: CASSQVYYSTGPQYF. The CDR3, as DNA: TGCGCCAGCAGCCAAGTCTACTACTCCACGGGGCCCCAGTACTTC.

In its sample, this clonotype was seen a few times. This chain links TRBV5-1 with TRBJ2-1, with D possibly TRBD1 on 5 matching bases. Per the germline V gene, CDR1 is SGHRS and CDR2 is YFSETQ. The CDR3 extends over 15 amino acids. V was pared by 4 bases and J by 5 bases, with 16 bases between. CDR3 sequence: CASSPRRGWDNEQFF. The CDR3 DNA reads as TGCGCCAGCAGCCCCCGAAGGGGATGGGACAATGAGCAGTTCTTC.

CDR3 DNA: TGTGCCAGCAGCGCCGGGGGAGGCGGTCAAGAGACCCAGTACTTC. Translation gives CASSAGGGGQETQYF. The V gene is TRBV9, the J gene TRBJ2-5; D may be TRBD2 (6 bases). The germline CDR1 and CDR2 sequences are SGDLS and YYNGEE. CDR3 length equals 15 residues. Trimming left V 3 bases short and J 2 bases short, with 14 bases between.

This clonotype was seen many times. This chain connects TRBV20-1 to TRBJ2-2; maybe TRBD1 (5 bases). The germline CDR1 and CDR2 sequences are DFQATT and SNEGSKA (reference sequence). The CDR3 loop spans 15 amino acids. The germline V and J ends were trimmed by 2 bases and 4 bases, with 14 bases remaining between them. The DNA of the CDR3 is TGCAGTGCTAGACTCCCCAGGGCACCCACCGGGGAGCTGTTTTTT. Protein sequence: CSARLPRAPTGELFF.

There are many counts of this clonotype. The rearrangement uses TRBV10-2 and TRBJ2-1; D possibly corresponds to TRBD2 (6 bases). V lost 3 bases to trimming and J lost 12 bases, with 24 bases between them. This CDR3 has 16 amino acids. Looked up from germline, CDR1 is WSHSY and CDR2 is SAAADI. CDR3 DNA: TGCGCCAGCAGTGACCCCTCCTGGCTAGCCCGGCGGGGGCAGTTCTTC. It encodes CASSDPSWLARRGQFF.

Worth noting for this clonotype: Mismatch with germline at one junction end may stem from a read error. The gene calls are TRBV7-7 and TRBJ2-1; 7 positions agree with TRBD1. The CDR3 extends over 12 amino acids. In germline, CDR1 is SSHAT, CDR2 FNYEAQ (reference sequence). CDR3: CASSSTGVEWFF. In DNA form, the CDR3 reads TGTGCTAGCAGCTCTACAGGGGTTGAATGGTTCTTC.

Ten or more counts support this clonotype. V gene TRBV6-5 combines with J gene TRBJ2-7; 8 bases are shared with TRBD1. V dropped 10 bases and J dropped 7; count of bases not matched to a gene: 9. Germline V gene sequence: CDR1 MNHEY, CDR2 SVGAGI. This CDR3 is built from 12 residues. The CDR3 region has the DNA TGTGCCACCTGGACAGGGTTTAGGGAGCAGTACGTC. Residues: CATWTGFREQYV.

The rearrangement joins TRBV20-1 to TRBJ1-2, with D hard to call. Germline CDR1 and CDR2: DFQATT and SNEGSKA (reference sequence). CDR3 length: 12 residues. The V end was cut by 5 bases, the J end by 0 bases, with 7 bases between. The CDR3 DNA follows: TGCAGTGCTGAGGGATCTAACTATGGCTACACCTTC. Translation: CSAEGSNYGYTF.

Ten or more counts support this clonotype. The chain has TRBV4-1 and TRBJ2-7; possibly TRBD1 for D (6 bases). CDR1 is MGHRA and CDR2 is YSYEKL in the germline V gene. This CDR3 has 14 amino acids. Deletions cut 4 bases from V and 0 bases from J, with 10 bases between. The CDR3 sequence is CASSLKDSSYEQYF. The CDR3 coding sequence is TGCGCCAGCAGCCTTAAGGACAGCTCCTACGAGCAGTACTTC.

The rearrangement joins TRBV6-6 to TRBJ1-2; D is undetermined. Per germline, CDR1 MNHNY and CDR2 SVGAGI (reference sequence). Trimming took 0 bases from V and 1 from J, leaving 9 bases between them. The CDR3 is made up of 15 amino acids. The CDR3 DNA reads TGTGCCAGCAGTTACTCAGATTTAGATAACTATGGCTACACCTTC. This codes for CASSYSDLDNYGYTF.

V is TRBV7-2 and J is TRBJ2-1; TRBD1 aligns across 9 bases. There are 14 residues in the CDR3. In germline, CDR1 is SGHTA, CDR2 FQGNSA. V was clipped by 1 base and J by 9 bases; unmatched bases: 4. The CDR3 protein is CASSLGDRVREQFF. DNA of the CDR3: TGTGCCAGCAGCTTAGGGGACAGGGTACGTGAGCAGTTCTTC.

This clonotype was found a few times. The V and J genes are TRBV5-5 and TRBJ1-2, with a tentative D call TRBD1 (6 bases). CDR1 is SGHKS, CDR2 YYEKEE, per germline (reference sequence). Trimming cost V 6 bases and J 5 bases, with 20 bases left between them. The CDR3 contains 15 residues. CDR3 coding DNA: TGTGCCAGCACCTGGGTGGGGGCCTTCTCTTATGGCTACACCTTC. Translated: CASTWVGAFSYGYTF.

V and J are TRBV20-1 and TRBJ2-5; TRBD2 might be the D (6 bases). This CDR3 spans 14 amino acids. The germline gives CDR1 DFQATT, CDR2 SNEGSKA (reference sequence). With 4 bases removed from V and 5 bases from J, the gap between germline ends came to 17 bases. In DNA form, the CDR3 reads TGCAGTGCTAAAAGGCCCGGGGGTGAGGAGACCCAGTACTTC. Protein product: CSAKRPGGEETQYF.

This clonotype was counted many times. The chain joins TRBV4-3 to TRBJ1-5; no definite D call. Per the germline V gene, CDR1 is LGHNA and CDR2 is YSLEER. V lost 3 bases to trimming and J lost 4 bases, with 7 bases between them. CDR3 length: 13 residues. The DNA of the CDR3 is TGCGCCAGCAGCCACGGAGAGAATCAGCCCCAGCATTTT. Translated: CASSHGENQPQHF.

This clonotype came up a few times. V usage is TRBV11-3 and J usage is TRBJ1-4, with D hard to call. The CDR3 sequence is 11 residues long. Germline CDR1 SGHNT, CDR2 YENEEA. Trimming pared 8 bases from V and 8 bases from J, leaving 9 bases between. The CDR3: CASGIKEKLFF. CDR3 DNA sequence: TGTGCCAGCGGAATAAAGGAAAAACTGTTTTTT. The full variable domain, completed using reference TRBV11-3 and TRBJ1-4, is EAGVVQSPRYKIIEKKQPVAFWCNPISGHNTLYWYLQNLGQGPELLIRYENEEAVDDSQLPKDRFSAERLKGVDSTLKIQPAELGDSAVYLCASGIKEKLFFGSGTQLSVL.

This chain connects TRBV6-2 or TRBV6-3 to TRBJ2-2; D is uncertain. The CDR3 runs 17 residues. Trimming pared 5 bases from V and 1 base from J, leaving 17 bases between. The germline gives CDR1 MNHEY, CDR2 SVGEGT. The CDR3 reads CASSPAYRTLNTGELFF. The CDR3 nucleotides are TGTGCCAGCAGTCCCGCCTACAGAACACTGAACACCGGGGAGCTGTTTTTT.

This clonotype was seen a handful of times. V usage is TRBV20-1 and J usage is TRBJ1-2; D unclear. From germline, CDR1 is DFQATT and CDR2 SNEGSKA (reference sequence). CDR3 length: 13 amino acids. Trimming took off 3 bases at V and 4 bases at J, with 12 bases between the two ends. The chain's CDR3 is CSARAGFSYGYTF. The CDR3 DNA sequence: TGCAGTGCTAGGGCGGGGTTCAGCTATGGCTACACCTTC.

This chain links TRBV25-1 with TRBJ1-1; D may be TRBD1 (5 bases). The V gene lost 10 bases and the J gene lost 7 bases, with 19 bases spanning the gap. This CDR3 has 13 amino acids. CDR1 and CDR2 from the germline V gene are MGHDK and SYGVNS. CDR3 sequence reads: CATRPAGGDEAFF. DNA for the CDR3: TGTGCCACCAGGCCCGCGGGGGGTGATGAAGCTTTCTTT.

The chain carries TRBV5-6 and TRBJ1-1, with unresolved D. The CDR3 has 16 amino acids. Trimming left V 0 bases short and J 7 bases short, with 19 bases between. Germline V gene sequence: CDR1 SGHDT, CDR2 YYEEEE. DNA of the CDR3: TGTGCCAGCAGCTTGGTCCAGTTGGACGTCGAGAATGAAGCTTTCTTT. Its translation: CASSLVQLDVENEAFF.

A few counts support this clonotype. This chain links TRBV5-1 with TRBJ2-5; 7 nucleotides match TRBD2. This CDR3 is built from 14 residues. Germline values: CDR1 SGHRS, CDR2 YFSETQ. V was pared by 5 bases and J by 1 base, with 5 bases of the junction left unmatched. The DNA for the CDR3 is TGCGCCAGCAGACGGGGGGAATCCCAAGAGACCCAGTACTTC. Protein sequence: CASRRGESQETQYF.